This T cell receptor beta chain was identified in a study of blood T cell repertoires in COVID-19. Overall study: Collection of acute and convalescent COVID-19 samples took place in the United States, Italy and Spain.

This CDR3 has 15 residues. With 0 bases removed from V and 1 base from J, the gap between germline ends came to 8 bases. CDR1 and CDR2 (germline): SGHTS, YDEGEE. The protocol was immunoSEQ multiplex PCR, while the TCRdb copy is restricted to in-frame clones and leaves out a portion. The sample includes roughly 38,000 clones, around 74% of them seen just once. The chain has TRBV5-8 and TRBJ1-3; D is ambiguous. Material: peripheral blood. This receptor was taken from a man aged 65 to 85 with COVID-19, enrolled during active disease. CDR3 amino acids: CASSLAAPSGNTIYF. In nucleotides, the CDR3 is TGTGCCAGCAGCTTGGCAGCGCCTTCTGGAAACACCATATATTTT.